This T cell receptor beta chain is from a study of neurological immune-mediated disorders. The cDNA was generated by 5'RACE with 10-nucleotide random UMIs. Over 170 million TCR-beta sequences, together covering 15-18 subjects, were produced by every individual sequencing run that was carried out. TCRdb reprocessed the 5' RACE reads via MiXCR and lists one record per CDR3 protein. The data show just under 60,000 distinct CDR3 sequences, with about 2.5% seen just once and 2.5% to 3.5% held by the top ten. Unsorted libraries were prepared from 2 million PBMCs held at -80 C. Study-wide results and limits: Healthy controls had more TCR clonal expansion than multiple sclerosis, which showed the least, whereas HTLV-1-associated myelopathy showed the most.

CDR1 and CDR2 from the germline V gene are LNHNV and YYDKDF (reference sequence). The CDR3 has 15 amino acids. V was shortened by 3 bases and J by 7 bases, with 17 bases between the two germline ends. This clonotype was found many times. The target antigen is unknown. The J gene is TRBJ2-3, the V gene TRBV15, with D possibly matching TRBD2 (5 bases). The sequence came from a man between 45 and 60 years old with multiple sclerosis. The specimen sequenced was PBMCs. The CDR3 DNA is TGTGCCACCAGCAGGTACGGAGGACCCACGAATACGCAGTATTTT. Amino acids: CATSRYGGPTNTQYF. Combining the CDR3 with reference TRBV15 and TRBJ2-3 gives the whole variable domain DAMVIQNPRYQVTQFGKPVTLSCSQTLNHNVMYWYQQKSSQAPKLLFHYYDKDFNNEADTPDNFQSRRPNTSFCFLDIRSPGLGDTAMYLCATSRYGGPTNTQYFGPGTRLTVL.